The 7 T cell receptor beta chains reported below all come from one sample, sequenced in a study of regulatory T cells in long-lasting Graves disease. Described time point: newly diagnosed GD, antithyroid drugs for less than 3 months. RNA from PBMCs was the source of the TCR library. HTBI primers from iRepertoire and Arm-PCR of CDR3 regions yielded the TCR beta libraries. TCRdb recomputed calls from the multiplex PCR reads with MiXCR, one row per CDR3 protein. The repertoire holds approximately 470,000 distinct CDR3 sequences, with around 15% as singletons. Another study also made use of these data, one on T cells in Graves' hyperthyroidism and ophthalmopathy.

The sequences come from peripheral blood mononuclear cells (PBMCs), collected at new diagnosis, from a patient treated with antithyroid drugs. These receptors originate from a middle-aged man with Graves disease.

The chain employs TRBV6-1 and TRBJ2-1; TRBD2 aligns across 14 bases. The germline V gene encodes CDR1 MNHNS and CDR2 SASEGT. This CDR3 spans 15 amino acids. V was pared by 8 bases and J by 6 bases, with 6 bases of the junction left unmatched. CDR3 in amino acids: CASQRLAGGLNEQFF. The CDR3, as DNA: TGTGCCAGCCAAAGACTAGCGGGAGGGCTCAATGAGCAGTTCTTC.

This clonotype was counted ten times or more. This CDR3 reads CASSQVGGNTEAFF. The CDR3 region has the DNA TGTGCCAGCAGCCAGGTCGGGGGGAACACTGAAGCTTTCTTT. The J gene is TRBJ1-1, the V gene TRBV3-1; D perhaps matches TRBD1 (5 bases). Germline V gene lookup returns CDR1 LGHDT and CDR2 YNNKEL (reference sequence). CDR3 size: 14 residues. With 3 bases removed from V and 1 base from J, the gap between germline ends came to 9 bases. Looking up the rest from reference TRBV3-1 and TRBJ1-1 gives the full variable domain: DTAVSQTPKYLVTQMGNDKSIKCEQNLGHDTMYWYKQDSKKFLKIMFSYNNKELIINETVPNRFSPKSPDKAHLNLHINSLELGDSAVYFCASSQVGGNTEAFFGQGTRLTVV.

The table lists this clonotype with many counts. The rearrangement uses TRBV28 and TRBJ2-2; 9 nucleotides line up with TRBD1. V lost 7 bases to trimming and J lost 1 base; unmatched junction nucleotides: 7. The CDR3 extends over 16 amino acids. Germline V gives CDR1 MDHEN, CDR2 SYDVKM. CDR3: CASIPQDRGNTGELFF. CDR3 bases: TGTGCCAGCATACCCCAGGACAGGGGGAACACCGGGGAGCTGTTTTTT.

This clonotype has a count of ten or more. The V and J genes are TRBV6-2 or TRBV6-3 and TRBJ2-3; 7 bases map to TRBD1. The CDR3 length is 16 residues. The ends lost 5 bases at V and 0 bases at J; junction bases unmatched: 8. Looked up from germline, CDR1 is MNHEY and CDR2 is SVGEGT. The CDR3 spells CASSDARDSSTDTQYF. The CDR3 DNA sequence: TGTGCCAGCAGTGACGCCCGGGACAGCAGCACAGATACGCAGTATTTT.

The sample holds many counts of this clonotype. The J gene is TRBJ2-3, the V gene TRBV2; 7 bases line up with TRBD2. Germline V gene lookup returns CDR1 SNHLY and CDR2 FYNNEI. The CDR3 length is 15 residues. J gave up 1 base and V 3 bases, and 4 bases lay outside the gene matches. CDR3 nucleotide sequence: TGTGCCAGCAGTGATTTTGCGGGGGGCACAGATACGCAGTATTTT. The encoded protein is CASSDFAGGTDTQYF.

Concerning this clonotype: A read error is likely, as this CDR3 ends without the conserved phenylalanine or tryptophan. Because the CDR3's place on the DNA is in doubt, the DNA is left out and the CDR3 is given as listed by TCRdb. This chain joins TRBV7-9 and TRBJ2-7; TRBD1 reflects the table's D call only, with no check against the DNA. From its first to its last residue, the CDR3 has 9 amino acids. CDR1 is SEHNR and CDR2 is FQNEAQ in the germline V gene (reference sequence). The CDR3 is CASSLDRDR.

The rearrangement links TRBV24-1 to TRBJ2-3; 8 nucleotides line up with TRBD1. The CDR3 runs to 15 residues. With 6 bases clipped from V and 5 bases from J, the junction kept 9 bases outside the gene matches. From germline, CDR1 is KGHDR and CDR2 SFDVKD. This CDR3 is CATSQSLTGGDTQYF. In DNA form, the CDR3 reads TGTGCCACCAGTCAAAGCCTAACAGGGGGAGATACGCAGTATTTT.